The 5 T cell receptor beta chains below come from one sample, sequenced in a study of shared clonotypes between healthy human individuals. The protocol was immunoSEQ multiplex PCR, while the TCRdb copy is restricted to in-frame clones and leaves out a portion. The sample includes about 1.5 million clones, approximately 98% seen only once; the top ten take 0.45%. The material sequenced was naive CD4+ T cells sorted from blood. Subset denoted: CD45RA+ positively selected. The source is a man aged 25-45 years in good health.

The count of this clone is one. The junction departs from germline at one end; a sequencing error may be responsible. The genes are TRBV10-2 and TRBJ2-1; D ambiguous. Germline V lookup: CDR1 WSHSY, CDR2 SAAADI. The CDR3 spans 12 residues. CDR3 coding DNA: TGCGCCAGCGGGCACTCCAACAATGAGCAGTTCTTC. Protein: CASGHSNNEQFF.

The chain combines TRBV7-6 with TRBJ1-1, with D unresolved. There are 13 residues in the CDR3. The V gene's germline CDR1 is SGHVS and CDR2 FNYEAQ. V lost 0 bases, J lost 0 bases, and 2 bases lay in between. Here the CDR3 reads CASSLAMNTEAFF. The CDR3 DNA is TGTGCCAGCAGCTTAGCGATGAACACTGAAGCTTTCTTT.

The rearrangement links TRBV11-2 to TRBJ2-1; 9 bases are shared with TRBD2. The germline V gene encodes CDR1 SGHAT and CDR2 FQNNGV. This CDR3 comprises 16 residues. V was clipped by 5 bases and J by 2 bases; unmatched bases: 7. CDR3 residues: CASSTGLAGPYNEQFF. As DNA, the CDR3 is TGTGCCAGCAGCACAGGGCTAGCGGGACCCTACAATGAGCAGTTCTTC.

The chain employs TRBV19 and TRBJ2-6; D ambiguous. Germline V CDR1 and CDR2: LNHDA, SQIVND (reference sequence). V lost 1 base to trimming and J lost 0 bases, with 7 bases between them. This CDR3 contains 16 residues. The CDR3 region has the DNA TGTGCCAGTAGTATAGGCCCCATCTCTGGGGCCAACGTCCTGACTTTC. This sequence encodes CASSIGPISGANVLTF.

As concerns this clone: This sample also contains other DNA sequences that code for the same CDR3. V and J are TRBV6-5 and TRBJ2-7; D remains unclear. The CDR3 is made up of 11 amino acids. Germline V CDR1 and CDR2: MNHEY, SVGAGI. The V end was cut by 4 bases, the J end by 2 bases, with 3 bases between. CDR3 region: CASSSAYEQYF. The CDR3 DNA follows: TGTGCCAGCAGTTCCGCCTACGAGCAGTACTTC.